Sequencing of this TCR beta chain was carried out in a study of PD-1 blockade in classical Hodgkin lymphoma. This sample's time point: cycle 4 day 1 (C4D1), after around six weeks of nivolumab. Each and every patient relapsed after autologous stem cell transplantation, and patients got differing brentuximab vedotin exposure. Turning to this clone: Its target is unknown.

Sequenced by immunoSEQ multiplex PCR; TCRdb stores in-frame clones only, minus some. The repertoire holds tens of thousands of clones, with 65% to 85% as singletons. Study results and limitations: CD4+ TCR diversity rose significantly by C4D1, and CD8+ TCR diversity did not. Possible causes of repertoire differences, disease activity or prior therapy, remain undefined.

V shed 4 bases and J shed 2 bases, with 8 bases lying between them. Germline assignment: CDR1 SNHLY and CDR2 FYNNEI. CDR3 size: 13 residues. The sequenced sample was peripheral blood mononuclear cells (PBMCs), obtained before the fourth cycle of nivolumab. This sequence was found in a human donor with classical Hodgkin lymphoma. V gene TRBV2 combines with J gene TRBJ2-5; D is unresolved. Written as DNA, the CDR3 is TGTGCCAGCAGTGCGGTGGGGCAAGAGACCCAGTACTTC. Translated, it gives CASSAVGQETQYF.